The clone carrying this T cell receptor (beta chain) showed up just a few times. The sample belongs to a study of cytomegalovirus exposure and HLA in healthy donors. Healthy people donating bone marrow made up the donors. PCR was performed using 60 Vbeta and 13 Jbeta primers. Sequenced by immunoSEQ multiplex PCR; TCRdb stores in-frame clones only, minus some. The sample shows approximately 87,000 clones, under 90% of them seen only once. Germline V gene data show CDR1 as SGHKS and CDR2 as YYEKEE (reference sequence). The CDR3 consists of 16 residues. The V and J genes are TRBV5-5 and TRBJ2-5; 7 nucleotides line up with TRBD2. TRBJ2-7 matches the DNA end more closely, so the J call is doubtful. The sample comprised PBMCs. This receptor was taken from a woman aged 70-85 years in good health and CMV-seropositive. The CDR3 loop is CASSLEGGRAAYEQYF. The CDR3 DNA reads TGTGCCAGCAGCCTAGAAGGTGGGAGGGCCGCCTACGAGCAGTACTTC.